The 23 T cell receptor beta chains presented below share a single source sample, sequenced in a study of T cell responses to AZD1222 COVID-19 vaccine. Using immunoSEQ multiplex PCR, the repertoire was profiled, and TCRdb retains in-frame clones only, with some absent. The sample has 150,000 to 200,000 clones, roughly 90% seen once. The starting material was peripheral blood, obtained 28 days after the second AZD1222 dose. The receptors were gathered from an adult who received the AZD1222 COVID-19 vaccine.

This clone is a singleton in its sample. The chain recombines TRBV20-1 with TRBJ1-2; D call uncertain. The CDR3 is 10 amino acids. V was pared by 1 base and J by 9 bases, with 6 bases between. Per the germline V gene, CDR1 is DFQATT and CDR2 is SNEGSKA (reference sequence). CDR3 bases: TGCAGTGCTAGAGTTTTGAGCTACACCTTC. Protein product: CSARVLSYTF.

The chain links TRBV30 to TRBJ1-6, with D perhaps TRBD1 (6 bases). The CDR3 covers 15 residues. Trimming stripped 1 base from V and 7 bases from J, with 14 bases between. CDR1 and CDR2 (germline): GTSNPN, SVGIG (reference sequence). DNA for the CDR3: TGTGCCTGGAGTGACCGGGGGGCAGGGAATTCACCCCTCCACTTT. Residues: CAWSDRGAGNSPLHF.

The chain is built from TRBV6-2 or TRBV6-3 and TRBJ2-2; D is unresolved. Germline lookup yields CDR1 MNHEY and CDR2 SVGEGT. The CDR3 has 16 amino acids. Trimming pared 2 bases from V and 2 bases from J, leaving 12 bases between. CDR3 sequence: CASSYPIYRNTGELFF. CDR3 DNA sequence: TGTGCCAGCAGTTACCCGATCTACAGAAACACCGGGGAGCTGTTTTTT.

This clone was detected once. The chain links TRBV15 to TRBJ1-2; no definite D call. The germline V and J ends were trimmed by 1 base and 6 bases, with 15 bases remaining between them. The CDR3 sequence is 15 residues long. Germline V CDR1 and CDR2: LNHNV, YYDKDF (reference sequence). The CDR3 loop is CATSRGGSTKDGYTF. The CDR3 bases are TGTGCCACCAGCAGAGGAGGGAGTACGAAGGATGGCTACACCTTC. The whole variable domain, remainder taken from reference TRBV15 and TRBJ1-2, is DAMVIQNPRYQVTQFGKPVTLSCSQTLNHNVMYWYQQKSSQAPKLLFHYYDKDFNNEADTPDNFQSRRPNTSFCFLDIRSPGLGDTAMYLCATSRGGSTKDGYTFGSGTRLTVV.

This clone was seen only a few times. J is TRBJ2-1 and V is TRBV7-2; 7 bases align to TRBD1. Germline V gene lookup returns CDR1 SGHTA and CDR2 FQGNSA. CDR3 length: 15 residues. V lost 3 bases and J lost 9; bases outside the gene matches: 11. This chain's CDR3 is CASSFRDSVSTEQFF. The CDR3 bases are TGTGCCAGCAGCTTCCGGGACAGCGTTTCGACTGAGCAGTTCTTC.

This chain links TRBV7-3 with TRBJ2-2, with D unresolved. Germline V lookup: CDR1 SGHTA, CDR2 FQGTGA. The CDR3 runs to 15 residues. V lost 2 bases and J lost 2, with 9 bases in between. The CDR3 sequence is CASSLGVGNTGELFF. The DNA of the CDR3 is TGTGCCAGCAGCTTAGGGGTGGGCAACACCGGGGAGCTGTTTTTT.

The chain employs TRBV7-2 and TRBJ2-5; no firm D call. V lost 2 bases and J lost 1, with 11 bases in between. Germline V gene sequence: CDR1 SGHTA, CDR2 FQGNSA. This CDR3 region has 15 residues. The DNA for the CDR3 is TGTGCCAGCAGCTTACGTATACAACCCCAAGAGACCCAGTACTTC. The encoded protein is CASSLRIQPQETQYF.

This chain links TRBV25-1 with TRBJ1-5, with D perhaps TRBD1 (6 bases). The germline gives CDR1 MGHDK, CDR2 SYGVNS. This CDR3 is 13 amino acids long. Trimming pared 4 bases from V and 6 bases from J, leaving 10 bases between. The DNA for the CDR3 is TGTGCCAGCAGTGTAGCAGGGGCTCAGCCCCAGCATTTT. Its translation is CASSVAGAQPQHF.

The chain couples TRBV10-1 to TRBJ2-4, with 8 bases fitting TRBD1. J gave up 7 bases and V 7 bases, and 12 bases lay outside the gene matches. Germline CDR1 WNHNN, CDR2 SYGVQD (reference sequence). The CDR3 is made up of 15 amino acids. Here the CDR3 DNA reads TGCGCCAGCAATTTGCAGGGGGCATCTGAGAACATTCAGTACTTC. Amino acid sequence: CASNLQGASENIQYF.

V is TRBV10-2 and J is TRBJ2-1, with D possibly TRBD2 on 6 matching bases. Germline CDR1 WSHSY, CDR2 SAAADI. Trimming cost V 3 bases and J 5 bases, with 11 bases left between them. This CDR3 has 14 amino acids. In nucleotides, the CDR3 is TGCGCCAGCAGTGACCAGCGGGCAAACAATGAGCAGTTCTTC. It codes for CASSDQRANNEQFF.

This clone is a singleton in its sample. The chain is built from TRBV5-1 and TRBJ2-5, with D uncertain. The germline CDR1 and CDR2 sequences are SGHRS and YFSETQ. This CDR3 has 11 residues. V shed 5 bases and J shed 4 bases, with 6 bases lying between them. The CDR3 sequence: CASRRLETQYF. CDR3 in DNA: TGCGCCAGCAGGAGGCTAGAGACCCAGTACTTC.

The chain is built from TRBV6-5 and TRBJ1-1; 8 bases map to TRBD1. Germline V gene lookup returns CDR1 MNHEY and CDR2 SVGAGI. The CDR3 runs 14 residues. The V segment lost 7 bases and the J segment 0 bases; nucleotides outside the gene matches: 4. The CDR3 protein is CASTRQGLNTEAFF. DNA for the CDR3: TGTGCCAGCACCCGACAGGGGTTGAACACTGAAGCTTTCTTT.

CDR3 region: CASSKKTGNNEKLFF. CDR3 nucleotide sequence: TGTGCCAGCAGCAAGAAGACGGGAAATAATGAAAAACTGTTTTTT. The rearrangement joins TRBV21-1 to TRBJ1-4. TRBV21-1 is a known pseudogene. This CDR3 has 15 amino acids.

The chain is built from TRBV28 and TRBJ1-2; 7 bases are shared with TRBD1. The CDR3 has 13 amino acids. V was pared by 6 bases and J by 4 bases, with 5 bases of the junction left unmatched. Germline V CDR1 and CDR2: MDHEN, SYDVKM. This CDR3 is CASRGDSFYGYTF. In DNA, the CDR3 is TGTGCCAGCAGAGGGGACAGCTTCTATGGCTACACCTTC.

The rearrangement uses TRBV28 and TRBJ1-5; D is unresolved. Germline V CDR1 and CDR2: MDHEN, SYDVKM. The CDR3 extends over 12 amino acids. V was pared by 5 bases and J by 7 bases, with 9 bases between. Here the CDR3 reads CASSRVGQPQHF. The DNA of the CDR3 is TGTGCCAGCAGTAGGGTCGGACAGCCCCAGCATTTT.

The chain is built from TRBV10-2 and TRBJ1-5; 9 bases agree with TRBD1. The CDR3 sequence is 19 residues long. Looked up from germline, CDR1 is WSHSY and CDR2 is SAAADI. J was trimmed by 2 bases and V by 6 bases; bases with no gene match: 17. CDR3 coding DNA: TGCGCCAGCAGCGCCCCGGGACAGGGTTCAGCGTGGGGCAATCAGCCCCAGCATTTT. Protein sequence: CASSAPGQGSAWGNQPQHF.

The J gene is TRBJ1-5, the V gene TRBV5-1, with a weak D call TRBD1 (6 bases). V shed 4 bases and J shed 3 bases, with 11 bases lying between them. CDR1 is SGHRS, CDR2 YFSETQ, per germline. The CDR3 has 14 amino acids. DNA for the CDR3: TGCGCCAGCAGCCCGACAGGTCCCAATCAGCCCCAGCATTTT. It encodes CASSPTGPNQPQHF.

This sequence joins TRBV6-5 and TRBJ1-6; 7 bases line up with TRBD1. The CDR3 loop spans 15 amino acids. V was pared by 6 bases and J by 3 bases, with 5 bases of the junction left unmatched. Germline V gene data show CDR1 as MNHEY and CDR2 as SVGAGI. CDR3 protein: CASSLTGIYNSPLHF. In DNA, the CDR3 is TGTGCCAGCAGCTTGACAGGGATCTATAATTCACCCCTCCACTTT.

The chain carries TRBV4-2 and TRBJ2-5, with 10 positions matching TRBD2. CDR3 size: 15 residues. The junction had 3 bases not matched to a gene; V was cut back by 0 bases and J by 5 bases. In germline, CDR1 is LGHNA, CDR2 YNFKEQ. As DNA, the CDR3 is TGTGCCAGCAGCCAAGAAAGCGGGAGGGCGGAGACCCAGTACTTC. Amino acid sequence: CASSQESGRAETQYF.

This chain joins TRBV11-2 and TRBJ2-2; D ambiguous. CDR1 and CDR2 from the germline V gene are SGHAT and FQNNGV. The CDR3 has 13 residues. The germline V and J ends were trimmed by 5 bases and 4 bases, with 8 bases remaining between them. CDR3 loop: CASSPIVTGELFF. The CDR3 DNA sequence: TGTGCCAGCAGCCCAATCGTCACCGGGGAGCTGTTTTTT.

V is TRBV10-1 and J is TRBJ2-1, with D possibly called TRBD1 or TRBD2 (5 bases each). The CDR3 consists of 15 residues. The germline CDR1 and CDR2 sequences are WNHNN and SYGVQD (reference sequence). Trimming removed 4 bases from V and 2 bases from J, with 12 bases in between. CDR3 DNA: TGCGCCAGCAGTGGGAGGACATTTACCTACAATGAGCAGTTCTTC. Protein: CASSGRTFTYNEQFF.

This sequence joins TRBV7-9 and TRBJ1-2; no clear D gene. Between the trimmed V and J ends, which lost 6 bases and 2 bases, there was a span of 16 bases. The CDR3 loop spans 15 amino acids. Germline V gene data show CDR1 as SEHNR and CDR2 as FQNEAQ (reference sequence). CDR3 nucleotides: TGTGCCAGCAGACTAACGGGCGAAGCGAACTATGGCTACACCTTC. Its translation: CASRLTGEANYGYTF.

The chain uses TRBV7-9 and TRBJ1-4; weak D call: TRBD1 (5 bases). CDR1 is SEHNR and CDR2 is FQNEAQ in the germline V gene (reference sequence). The CDR3 covers 16 residues. Trimming pared 4 bases from V and 0 bases from J, leaving 12 bases between. The CDR3 DNA reads as TGTGCCAGCAGCTCCAGTGTGGGGGCAACTAATGAAAAACTGTTTTTT. It codes for CASSSSVGATNEKLFF. Drawing the rest from reference TRBV7-9 and TRBJ1-4, the complete variable domain is DTGVSQNPRHKITKRGQNVTFRCDPISEHNRLYWYRQTLGQGPEFLTYFQNEAQLEKSRLLSDRFSAERPKGSFSTLEIQRTEQGDSAMYLCASSSSVGATNEKLFFGSGTQLSVL.